Presented here are 2 T cell receptor beta chains from one specimen sequenced in a study of PD-1 blockade in mismatch repair-deficient tumors. The protocol was immunoSEQ multiplex PCR, while the TCRdb copy is restricted to in-frame clones and leaves out a portion. The sample lists about 22,000 clones, roughly 81% occurring once. Material: peripheral blood, obtained 2 weeks after starting pembrolizumab. Receptors were obtained from an adult with mismatch repair-deficient cancer.

The sample holds a few counts of this clone. The gene calls are TRBV28 and TRBJ2-7; D is undetermined. Germline V gene data show CDR1 as MDHEN and CDR2 as SYDVKM. The CDR3 extends over 12 amino acids. V dropped 5 bases and J dropped 3 bases, with 8 bases sitting between them. CDR3 sequence: CASSTPRYEQYF. Here the CDR3 DNA reads TGTGCCAGCAGTACACCCCGCTACGAGCAGTACTTC.

This sequence joins TRBV4-2 and TRBJ1-1, with 7 positions matching TRBD1. Germline values: CDR1 LGHNA, CDR2 YNFKEQ. J was trimmed by 0 bases and V by 1 base; bases with no gene match: 8. The CDR3 contains 17 residues. CDR3 DNA sequence: TGTGCCAGCAGCCAAGCCTCGACTCAGGGGGTGAACACTGAAGCTTTCTTT. Protein: CASSQASTQGVNTEAFF.